This T cell receptor (beta chain) was obtained from a study of Ad26.COV2.S vaccination and SARS-CoV-2 variants. J was trimmed by 5 bases and V by 4 bases; bases with no gene match: 5. The CDR3 spans 14 residues. The V gene's germline CDR1 is SEHNR and CDR2 FQNEAQ (reference sequence). Produced via immunoSEQ multiplex PCR; TCRdb's table is partial and in-frame only. Here the sample spans about 680,000 clones, about 89% being singletons. Noted treatment: some 20 received Ad26.COV2.S at low or high dose, single or two shots; several received placebo; per-sample allocation not given. Following the first vaccine or placebo injection, samples were taken on day 63.

Sequences were derived from peripheral blood, sampled in a trial of Ad26.COV2.S vaccine versus placebo. This sequence was found in a person aged 18 to 59 who received the Ad26.COV2.S COVID-19 vaccine or a placebo. The V gene is TRBV7-9, the J gene TRBJ1-1, with TRBD1 matching 9 bases. In DNA, the CDR3 is TGTGCCAGCAGCTCCCGGGACAGGGATACTGAAGCTTTCTTT. Encoded protein: CASSSRDRDTEAFF.